The T cell receptor (beta chain) described here comes from a study of blood T cell repertoires in COVID-19. For the study at large: Whether acute or convalescent, the COVID-19 samples came from the United States, Italy and Spain. In each case, the material was cDNA or gDNA derived from T cells, B-cell-depleted T cells, or PBMCs.

Original data processing: Quantification of nucleated cells was approximated via reference gene primer amplification. Repertoires were generated with immunoSEQ multiplex PCR, while TCRdb's copy carries only in-frame clones and drops some. That table gives V, J and clone size, and the DNA gave D and trimming. This sample has over 250,000 clones, with roughly 86% found just once. The trim removed 5 bases at V and 2 bases at J, leaving 6 bases unmatched. Germline assignment: CDR1 SGHNT and CDR2 YENEEA. The CDR3 runs 15 residues. The chain employs TRBV11-3 and TRBJ2-5; 9 bases map to TRBD1. The source material was peripheral blood. The source is a man in his forties or fifties who had recovered from COVID-19. CDR3 sequence (DNA): TGTGCCAGCAGCGCAACAGGGGGCAGACAAGAGACCCAGTACTTC. Translating gives CASSATGGRQETQYF.